The entry below describes one T cell receptor beta chain. The antigen is unknown. The data stem from a study of glioma-infiltrating T cells after dendritic cell vaccination. Profiling relied on immunoSEQ multiplex PCR, and the TCRdb table lists in-frame clones only, not all of them. The table has approximately 48,000 clones, about 88% seen once. Study conclusions and caveats: Longer survival after dendritic cell vaccination followed higher pretreatment TIL content.

V lost 6 bases and J lost 4; bases outside the gene matches: 7. CDR3 length: 15 amino acids. Germline CDR1 reads MDHEN; CDR2 reads SYDVKM. Regarding time point: after dendritic cell vaccination, including at tumor progression/relapse. Fresh-frozen tumor tissue and more than two years of survival data were available for all. The specimen was blood, collected after dendritic cell vaccination. The rearrangement uses TRBV28 and TRBJ1-3; TRBD1 matches at 9 bases. The clonotype comes from a human donor with glioblastoma. CDR3 amino acids: CASSLQGARGNTIYF. The CDR3 region has the DNA TGTGCCAGCAGCCTACAGGGGGCGCGGGGAAACACCATATATTTT.